This TCR beta chain was obtained from a study of T-cell memory formation after mild COVID-19 (dated by TCRdb to 2020 to 2022). As for the study more broadly: TCR sequence clusters from the two donors were found to be largely donor specific. T-cell clones expanding and contracting after mild COVID-19 in a couple of donors were tracked by longitudinal TCRalpha and TCRbeta repertoire sequencing. Two young, previously healthy adult volunteers made up the cohort, one male and one female.

PBMCs were isolated by Ficoll-Paque density gradient centrifugation. Including the terminal cysteine and phenylalanine, the CDR3 comprises 16 residues. Only the CDR3 part of the read is kept: 48 bases, read in frame from the first base. V lost 2 bases and J lost 0 bases; the stretch between them is 13 bases long. The germline V gene encodes CDR1 MNHEY and CDR2 SVGAGI. This clonotype was detected a few times. Its binding antigen is unknown. No clone much larger than this one lies a single base away; base qualities are absent. TCRdb records Illumina NovaSeq 6000 as the sequencer. TCRalpha and TCRbeta cDNA libraries were built by 5'RACE with constant-segment primers, adding sample barcodes and unique molecular identifiers. Trizol reagent was used to extract RNA from every sample. The libraries were amplified in two PCR steps, and the second step added a second sample barcode and Illumina TruSeq adapters. The libraries were sequenced on an Illumina NovaSeq using 2 x 150 bp paired-end reads. The study's own analysis went as follows. Demultiplexing of reads and collapsing into UMI-guided consensus sequences were performed with migec v1.2.7. Using mixcr v2.1.11, the UMI consensuses were aligned to TRA and TRB V and J templates and assembled into clonotypes. Expanded or contracted clonotypes were those called significant by both edgeR and NoisET, with noise models trained on biological replicates. For edgeR calls, a false discovery rate-adjusted p below 0.01 and a log2 fold-change threshold of 1 were applied. As an exploratory analysis of dynamics, max-normalized trajectories of the 1000 most abundant clonotypes were examined with PCA combined with hierarchical clustering. Separately sequenced CD4+ and CD8+ repertoires were used to assign the CD4 or CD8 phenotype of responding clones. In-frame beta chains were kept once TCRdb had trimmed the public reads at Q25 with fastp and called clones with MiXCR. Every entry covers one CDR3 protein and lists the most common genes and DNA from its rows. The V and J calls were determined by TCRdb, not by the authors. The table for this sample lists 500,000 to 600,000 distinct CDR3 sequences; roughly 18% of them were counted only once. The ten largest clones take up 12% of the sample.

On the study overall, not on this receptor specifically: Balanced CD4/CD8 phenotypes were observed for clones contracting from day 15 to 85, whereas a bias towards CD4+ was observed for a second wave of clones expanding from day 15 to 37. Whether the second-wave clones peaking on day 37 were SARS-CoV-2 specific was not confirmed. Contracting CD4+ clones turned up mainly in the CM and EM memory subsets, whereas EMRA was where CD8+ clones were enriched. The study covered only a couple of mild cases, and larger cohorts including severe cases with pre-infection samples were considered necessary. Some responding clones were detected in pre-infection memory, suggesting pre-existing cross-reactive memory T cells joined the SARS-CoV-2 response.

The sequence was obtained from an adult woman who had mild COVID-19 (a few samples of this study predate the infection). The sample titles of this study are shuffled in the database, so cell type and time point are left out; the donor was told from shared clones. The sequence is built from TRBV6-5 and TRBJ1-1, with the D gene call left open. The specimen was PBMCs or a T cell subset sorted from them (not recorded which). CDR3 reads: CASSYRRDPMNTEAFF. The sequenced DNA is TGTGCCAGCAGTTACAGGCGAGACCCCATGAACACTGAAGCTTTCTTT.